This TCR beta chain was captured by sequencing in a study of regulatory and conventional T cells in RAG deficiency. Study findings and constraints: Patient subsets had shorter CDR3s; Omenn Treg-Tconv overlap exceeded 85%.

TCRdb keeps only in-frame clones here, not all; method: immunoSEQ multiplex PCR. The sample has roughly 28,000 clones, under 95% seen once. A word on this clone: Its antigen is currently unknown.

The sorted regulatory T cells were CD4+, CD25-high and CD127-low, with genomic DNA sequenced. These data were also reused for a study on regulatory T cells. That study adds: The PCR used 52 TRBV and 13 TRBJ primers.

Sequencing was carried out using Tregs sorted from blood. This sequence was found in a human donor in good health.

This chain's CDR3 is CASSPPSGWYYGYTF. The CDR3 bases are TGTGCCAGCAGCCCCCCCTCAGGGTGGTACTATGGCTACACCTTC. The chain joins TRBV9 to TRBJ1-2; TRBD1 is a possible D gene (5 bases). This CDR3 is built from 15 residues. The ends were cut back, 4 bases at V and 3 bases at J, with 16 bases in the middle. CDR1 and CDR2 from the germline V gene are SGDLS and YYNGEE.